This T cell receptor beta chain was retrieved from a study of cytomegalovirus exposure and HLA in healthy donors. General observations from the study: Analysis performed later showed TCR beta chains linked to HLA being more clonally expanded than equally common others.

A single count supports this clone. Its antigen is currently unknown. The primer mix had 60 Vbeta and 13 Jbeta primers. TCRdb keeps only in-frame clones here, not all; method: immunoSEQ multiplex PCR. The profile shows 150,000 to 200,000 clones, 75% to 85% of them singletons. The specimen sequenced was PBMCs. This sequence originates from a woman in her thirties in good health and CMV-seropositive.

CDR3 amino acids: CASSDRAGGYNEQFF. DNA of the CDR3: TGTGCCAGCAGTGATCGAGCAGGGGGCTACAATGAGCAGTTCTTC. The rearrangement joins TRBV2 to TRBJ2-1, with TRBD1 matching 7 bases. Germline trimming cut 3 bases from V and 3 bases from J; bases unmatched to any gene: 5. Germline loops: CDR1 SNHLY, CDR2 FYNNEI. CDR3 size: 15 residues.